These 24 T cell receptor beta chains were sequenced from one sample in a study of T cells after posttransplantation cyclophosphamide. Controls had myeloablative marrow grafts with methotrexate and calcineurin inhibitor, sampled at 1 year. The protocol was immunoSEQ multiplex PCR, while the TCRdb copy is restricted to in-frame clones and leaves out a portion. The data contain some 21,000 clones, 70% to 90% of them seen just once; the ten biggest clones take up about 2%. This specimen was PBMCs, taken around 53 weeks after allogeneic stem cell transplant with calcineurin inhibitor and methotrexate. Every receptor here comes from a female patient between 30 and 40 years old who received an allogeneic stem cell transplant from an unrelated donor, was CMV-positive, and had acute and chronic GVHD. The T cells may come from the graft donor.

The chain couples TRBV19 to TRBJ2-7; 10 bases align to TRBD1. V lost 4 bases and J lost 6; bases outside the gene matches: 9. This CDR3 contains 15 residues. CDR1 is LNHDA and CDR2 is SQIVND in the germline V gene (reference sequence). CDR3 bases: TGTGCCAGTAGTACCCCCGGGACAGGGGCGGGCGAGCAGTACTTC. Translated, it gives CASSTPGTGAGEQYF.

This chain connects TRBV25-1 to TRBJ1-4; 7 bases agree with TRBD1. Germline V CDR1 and CDR2: MGHDK, SYGVNS. The V segment lost 6 bases and the J segment 5 bases; nucleotides outside the gene matches: 6. The length of the CDR3 is 14 residues. In DNA, the CDR3 is TGTGCCAGCAGCCAAGGGGGCGGGAATGAAAAACTGTTTTTT. It yields the protein CASSQGGGNEKLFF. Full variable domain (rest looked up from reference TRBV25-1 and TRBJ1-4): EADIYQTPRYLVIGTGKKITLECSQTMGHDKMYWYQQDPGMELHLIHYSYGVNSTEKGDLSSESTVSRIRTEHFPLTLESARPSHTSQYLCASSQGGGNEKLFFGSGTQLSVL.

The rearrangement joins TRBV5-1 to TRBJ2-7; TRBD1 matches 10 bases. CDR3 length: 15 amino acids. With V trimmed by 0 bases and J by 5 bases, 5 bases remained unmatched. Germline assignment: CDR1 SGHRS and CDR2 YFSETQ. The CDR3 nucleotides are TGCGCCAGCAGCTTGGGACAGGGGGCTCTCAACGAGCAGTACTTC. It codes for CASSLGQGALNEQYF.

The chain joins TRBV27 to TRBJ1-5; maybe TRBD1 (5 bases). The CDR3 consists of 13 residues. Germline V lookup: CDR1 MNHEY, CDR2 SMNVEV (reference sequence). Trimming took 3 bases from V and 2 from J, leaving 5 bases between them. CDR3 amino acids: CASSFRGNQPQHF. CDR3 bases: TGTGCCAGCAGTTTCAGGGGCAATCAGCCCCAGCATTTT.

The chain joins TRBV2 to TRBJ1-5, with D possibly matching TRBD1 (5 bases). The germline CDR1 and CDR2 sequences are SNHLY and FYNNEI. Trimming removed 6 bases from V and 6 bases from J, with 18 bases in between. This CDR3 comprises 15 residues. CDR3 in amino acids: CASRYQGRDGQPQHF. Written as DNA, the CDR3 is TGTGCCAGCAGATACCAGGGCAGGGATGGTCAGCCCCAGCATTTT.

J is TRBJ2-2 and V is TRBV6-6; D not certain. Germline values: CDR1 MNHNY, CDR2 SVGAGI (reference sequence). This CDR3 contains 14 residues. Trimming cost V 8 bases and J 4 bases, with 14 bases left between them. The CDR3 spells CASQPMLSTGELFF. The DNA for the CDR3 is TGTGCCAGCCAACCCATGCTGAGCACCGGGGAGCTGTTTTTT.

This clone appeared a few times. The chain uses TRBV19 and TRBJ1-5; possible D gene TRBD1, 5 bases. The germline V gene encodes CDR1 LNHDA and CDR2 SQIVND (reference sequence). The CDR3 is made up of 14 amino acids. The V gene lost 3 bases and the J gene lost 7 bases, with 13 bases spanning the gap. CDR3 bases: TGTGCCAGTAGTATGGGCAGGGTCGGCCAGCCCCAGCATTTT. This encodes CASSMGRVGQPQHF.

This chain uses TRBV7-3 with TRBJ1-2; 10 bases are a match to TRBD1. J gave up 13 bases and V 5 bases, and 7 bases lay outside the gene matches. This CDR3 region has 12 residues. Per germline, CDR1 SGHTA and CDR2 FQGTGA. The CDR3 DNA is TGTGCCAGCAGCCCCGGGACAGGGGCTCTCACCTTC. This gives the protein CASSPGTGALTF.

In this sample, this clone turned up a few times. This rearrangement joins TRBV5-1 to TRBJ2-2; D is possibly TRBD2 (5 bases). Trimming shortened V by 3 bases and J by 0 bases, and 9 bases separated the two germline ends. This CDR3 is built from 15 residues. Germline assignment: CDR1 SGHRS and CDR2 YFSETQ. CDR3 in DNA: TGCGCCAGCAGCTCCGACTACCCGAACACCGGGGAGCTGTTTTTT. The encoded protein is CASSSDYPNTGELFF.

This clone was detected once. The chain has TRBV19 and TRBJ2-5; 11 bases agree with TRBD1. Gene TRBJ2-7 matches the end of the DNA better, so the J call may be wrong. Germline V gene data show CDR1 as LNHDA and CDR2 as SQIVND (reference sequence). CDR3 length: 16 residues. The CDR3 loop reads CASSGQGARGTYEQYF. DNA of the CDR3: TGTGCCAGTAGTGGACAGGGGGCTAGAGGGACCTACGAGCAGTACTTC.

The gene calls are TRBV6-6 and TRBJ2-1; D is uncertain. The length of the CDR3 is 16 residues. Trimming removed 0 bases at V and 6 bases at J, with 15 bases between. Germline values: CDR1 MNHNY, CDR2 SVGAGI (reference sequence). CDR3 coding DNA: TGTGCCAGCAGTTACTCTCCCCAGCGCTCTTTCAATGAGCAGTTCTTC. Translated: CASSYSPQRSFNEQFF.

V usage is TRBV27 and J usage is TRBJ1-2; D remains unclear. The germline V gene encodes CDR1 MNHEY and CDR2 SMNVEV (reference sequence). The CDR3 has 14 amino acids. V was pared by 2 bases and J by 7 bases, with 14 bases between. For the CDR3, the DNA is TGTGCCAGCAGTTTACTTGGTACCGCGTTTGGCTACACCTTC. This codes for CASSLLGTAFGYTF.

The genes are TRBV29-1 and TRBJ1-5, with 7 nucleotides matching TRBD1. The V gene's germline CDR1 is SQVTM and CDR2 ANQGSEA. The CDR3 length is 20 residues. V lost 3 bases to trimming and J lost 0 bases; unmatched junction nucleotides: 20. CDR3 DNA sequence: TGCAGCGTTGAGGTTTGGTCGGGCGACAGGGATCCCTATAGCAATCAGCCCCAGCATTTT. It yields the protein CSVEVWSGDRDPYSNQPQHF.

This chain links TRBV7-3 with TRBJ2-2; TRBD2 is a possible D gene (6 bases). Trimming took 2 bases from V and 3 from J, leaving 10 bases between them. The length of the CDR3 is 15 residues. From germline, CDR1 is SGHTA and CDR2 FQGTGA. CDR3 coding DNA: TGTGCCAGCAGCTTAGGAGGGTATTACACCGGGGAGCTGTTTTTT. Its translation is CASSLGGYYTGELFF.

The chain links TRBV2 to TRBJ1-1; tentative D call: TRBD1 (6 bases). Germline V gene data show CDR1 as SNHLY and CDR2 as FYNNEI. This CDR3 comprises 16 residues. Trimming left V 5 bases short and J 1 base short, with 17 bases between. CDR3 loop: CASSPRSRTANTEAFF. The CDR3 DNA follows: TGTGCCAGCAGTCCTCGATCTCGGACAGCGAACACTGAAGCTTTCTTT. The whole variable domain, filled in from reference TRBV2 and TRBJ1-1, reads EPEVTQTPSHQVTQMGQEVILRCVPISNHLYFYWYRQILGQKVEFLVSFYNNEISEKSEIFDDQFSVERPDGSNFTLKIRSTKLEDSAMYFCASSPRSRTANTEAFFGQGTRLTVV.

V is TRBV7-8 and J is TRBJ1-2; TRBD1 is a possible D gene (6 bases). The germline V gene encodes CDR1 SGHVS and CDR2 FQNEAQ. V shed 2 bases and J shed 8 bases, with 33 bases lying between them. The CDR3 totals 20 residues. The CDR3 region has the DNA TGTGCCAGCAGCTTACTCCCTCCTCGTACCTACGGACAGCTCTATTGCGGCTACACCTTC. This encodes CASSLLPPRTYGQLYCGYTF.

This CDR3 is CATLEVPELREQYF. In DNA form, the CDR3 reads TGTGCCACTCTGGAGGTCCCGGAGTTAAGGGAGCAGTACTTC. The gene calls are TRBV2 and TRBJ2-7, with D tentatively TRBD2 (5 bases). The CDR3 totals 14 residues. Germline CDR1 is SNHLY and CDR2 is FYNNEI. V was cut by 10 bases and J by 7 bases, with 23 bases left in between.

This chain uses TRBV28 with TRBJ2-7; the D gene is possibly TRBD2 (6 bases). The length of the CDR3 is 15 residues. Germline loops: CDR1 MDHEN, CDR2 SYDVKM. V was trimmed by 0 bases and J by 4 bases, leaving 13 bases between them. CDR3 in amino acids: CASSLWWRAQYEQYF. DNA for the CDR3: TGTGCCAGCAGTTTATGGTGGAGGGCCCAGTACGAGCAGTACTTC.

The chain links TRBV2 to TRBJ2-1; the D gene is possibly TRBD1 (6 bases). CDR1 SNHLY and CDR2 FYNNEI come from the germline V gene. The CDR3 loop spans 15 amino acids. V lost 4 bases and J 1 base, leaving 11 bases between the germline ends. DNA of the CDR3: TGTGCCAGCAGTGGACAGGTCTTATCCTACAATGAGCAGTTCTTC. Encoded protein: CASSGQVLSYNEQFF.

The chain recombines TRBV28 with TRBJ1-1, with 10 bases that match TRBD1. This CDR3 comprises 14 residues. J was trimmed by 8 bases and V by 4 bases; bases with no gene match: 7. The germline CDR1 and CDR2 sequences are MDHEN and SYDVKM. The CDR3 loop is CASSSPDRGGEAFF. The CDR3 nucleotides read TGTGCCAGCAGTTCCCCGGACAGGGGGGGGGAAGCTTTCTTT.

This clone has a single count. Germline is not matched at one junction end, which may reflect a read error. The rearrangement uses TRBV6-5 and TRBJ1-1; D ambiguous. This CDR3 region has 13 residues. The germline V gene has CDR1 MNHEY and CDR2 SVGAGI. CDR3 in amino acids: CAGSYALEGRSFF. The CDR3 nucleotides are TGTGCCGGCAGTTACGCCCTAGAGGGTAGGTCTTTCTTT.

This clone showed up just once. The chain employs TRBV5-6 and TRBJ2-1, with TRBD2 matching 9 bases. CDR3 length equals 16 residues. V was clipped by 0 bases and J by 2 bases; unmatched bases: 3. CDR1 SGHDT and CDR2 YYEEEE come from the germline V gene. CDR3 protein: CASSLGAGGAYNEQFF. The CDR3 region has the DNA TGTGCCAGCAGCTTGGGAGCGGGGGGTGCCTACAATGAGCAGTTCTTC.

CDR3 region: CASSYGESYEQYF. The CDR3 DNA sequence: TGTGCCAGCAGTTACGGAGAGTCCTACGAGCAGTACTTC. The chain carries TRBV6-5 and TRBJ2-7, with D hard to call. Trimming left V 2 bases short and J 1 base short, with 6 bases between. The CDR3 totals 13 residues. Germline V gene sequence: CDR1 MNHEY, CDR2 SVGAGI.

V usage is TRBV27 and J usage is TRBJ2-1; 7 bases map to TRBD2. CDR1 and CDR2 (germline): MNHEY, SMNVEV (reference sequence). The CDR3 has 14 amino acids. Germline trimming cut 6 bases from V and 4 bases from J; bases unmatched to any gene: 6. This CDR3 reads CASSDASGYNEQFF. DNA for the CDR3: TGTGCCAGCAGCGACGCTAGCGGTTACAATGAGCAGTTCTTC.